These T cell receptor beta chains were read from a single sample in a study of memory CD4+ T cells and cytomegalovirus serostatus. Repertoires were generated with immunoSEQ multiplex PCR, while TCRdb's copy carries only in-frame clones and drops some. The table includes approximately 92,000 clones, 80% detected once. Sequenced material: memory CD4+ T cells from blood. The receptors were sampled from an adult in good health and CMV-seropositive. Each CDR3 is given with its conserved first and last residue. Each record gives: D gene, J gene, clone size, V gene, CDR3 length, CDR3 protein, CDR3 DNA. The D gene is left open where the match is weak. Not every row has a clone size; where given, it reads once, few, many or a size class.

D gene: .; J gene: TRBJ2-1; clone size: once; V gene: TRBV11-2; CDR3 length: 15; CDR3 protein: CASSLRLGVGNEQFF; CDR3 DNA: TGTGCCAGCAGCTTAAGGCTAGGGGTGGGGAATGAGCAGTTCTTC
D gene: TRBD1; J gene: TRBJ2-2; clone size: .; V gene: TRBV7-9; CDR3 length: 17; CDR3 protein: CASSAREGARNTGELFF; CDR3 DNA: TGTGCCAGCAGCGCAAGAGAGGGGGCAAGGAACACCGGGGAGCTGTTTTTT
D gene: TRBD1; J gene: TRBJ2-5; clone size: .; V gene: TRBV5-1; CDR3 length: 16; CDR3 protein: CASSPRGQFATETQYF; CDR3 DNA: TGCGCCAGCAGCCCCCGGGGACAGTTTGCGACAGAGACCCAGTACTTC
D gene: .; J gene: TRBJ1-5; clone size: .; V gene: TRBV4-2; CDR3 length: 13; CDR3 protein: CASSQEGKRPQHF; CDR3 DNA: TGTGCCAGCAGCCAAGAGGGAAAGAGGCCCCAGCATTTT
D gene: TRBD1; J gene: TRBJ1-5; clone size: .; V gene: TRBV28; CDR3 length: 14; CDR3 protein: CASRGTGGSQPQHF; CDR3 DNA: TGTGCCAGCAGGGGGACAGGGGGAAGTCAGCCCCAGCATTTT
D gene: .; J gene: TRBJ2-7; clone size: .; V gene: TRBV28; CDR3 length: 14; CDR3 protein: CASSSRTVYSEQYF; CDR3 DNA: TGTGCCAGCAGTTCTAGGACAGTTTACAGCGAGCAGTACTTC
D gene: .; J gene: TRBJ1-2; clone size: .; V gene: TRBV28; CDR3 length: 15; CDR3 protein: CASSPPWREGYGYTF; CDR3 DNA: TGTGCCAGCAGCCCTCCCTGGAGGGAGGGCTATGGCTACACCTTC
D gene: TRBD1; J gene: TRBJ1-5; clone size: .; V gene: TRBV10-3; CDR3 length: 16; CDR3 protein: CAISETGTGGTQPQHF; CDR3 DNA: TGTGCCATCAGTGAGACGGGGACAGGGGGTACTCAGCCCCAGCATTTT
D gene: .; J gene: TRBJ1-3; clone size: .; V gene: TRBV7-9; CDR3 length: 13; CDR3 protein: CASSMERGNTIYF; CDR3 DNA: TGTGCCAGCAGCATGGAACGGGGGAACACCATATATTTT
D gene: TRBD1; J gene: TRBJ1-3; clone size: .; V gene: TRBV29-1; CDR3 length: 20; CDR3 protein: CSVEVPFGPGQGASGNTIYF; CDR3 DNA: TGCAGCGTTGAAGTCCCTTTTGGCCCGGGACAGGGGGCGTCTGGAAACACCATATATTTT
D gene: TRBD1; J gene: TRBJ1-5; clone size: once; V gene: TRBV27; CDR3 length: 14; CDR3 protein: CASSYRGSNQPQHF; CDR3 DNA: TGTGCCAGCAGCTACAGGGGTAGCAATCAGCCCCAGCATTTT
D gene: TRBD1; J gene: TRBJ1-4; clone size: once; V gene: TRBV5-1; CDR3 length: 14; CDR3 protein: CASSSGTGNEKLFF; CDR3 DNA: TGCGCCAGCAGTTCCGGGACAGGGAATGAAAAACTGTTTTTT
D gene: TRBD1; J gene: TRBJ2-1; clone size: once; V gene: TRBV7-9; CDR3 length: 14; CDR3 protein: CASSLTGGSDEQFF; CDR3 DNA: TGTGCCAGCAGCCTTACAGGGGGCAGCGATGAGCAGTTCTTC
D gene: .; J gene: TRBJ2-5; clone size: .; V gene: TRBV19; CDR3 length: 15; CDR3 protein: CASSIGGAGLETQYF; CDR3 DNA: TGTGCCAGTAGTATAGGAGGGGCAGGGCTAGAGACCCAGTACTTC
D gene: TRBD1; J gene: TRBJ1-2; clone size: .; V gene: TRBV19; CDR3 length: 13; CDR3 protein: CASSILTGRGYTF; CDR3 DNA: TGTGCCAGTAGTATTCTGACAGGGAGAGGCTACACCTTC
D gene: .; J gene: TRBJ2-2; clone size: .; V gene: TRBV4-2; CDR3 length: 12; CDR3 protein: CASSQEGRELFF; CDR3 DNA: TGTGCCAGCAGCCAAGAAGGCAGGGAGCTGTTTTTT
D gene: TRBD2; J gene: TRBJ2-5; clone size: .; V gene: TRBV18; CDR3 length: 13; CDR3 protein: CASSREVQETQYF; CDR3 DNA: TGTGCCAGCTCCCGGGAGGTCCAAGAGACCCAGTACTTC
D gene: TRBD1; J gene: TRBJ2-1; clone size: .; V gene: TRBV7-2; CDR3 length: 13; CDR3 protein: CASSLDRAGEQFF; CDR3 DNA: TGTGCCAGCAGCCTGGACAGGGCGGGTGAGCAGTTCTTC
D gene: .; J gene: TRBJ2-7; clone size: .; V gene: TRBV18; CDR3 length: 13; CDR3 protein: CASSPFEGYEQYF; CDR3 DNA: TGTGCCAGCTCACCATTTGAAGGCTACGAGCAGTACTTC
D gene: .; J gene: TRBJ1-4; clone size: .; V gene: TRBV7-9; CDR3 length: 15; CDR3 protein: CASSLALSAQGKLFF; CDR3 DNA: TGTGCCAGCAGCTTAGCGCTTTCGGCCCAAGGAAAACTGTTTTTT
D gene: .; J gene: TRBJ2-3; clone size: .; V gene: TRBV18; CDR3 length: 16; CDR3 protein: CASSPQGGRGTDTQYF; CDR3 DNA: TGTGCCAGCTCACCACAGGGCGGTAGGGGCACAGATACGCAGTATTTT
D gene: TRBD2; J gene: TRBJ2-2; clone size: .; V gene: TRBV28; CDR3 length: 16; CDR3 protein: CASKLAGGLLTGELFF; CDR3 DNA: TGTGCCAGCAAACTAGCGGGAGGGTTATTAACCGGGGAGCTGTTTTTT
D gene: .; J gene: TRBJ2-5; clone size: .; V gene: TRBV5-5; CDR3 length: 13; CDR3 protein: CASSFQDQETQYF; CDR3 DNA: TGTGCCAGCAGCTTTCAGGACCAAGAGACCCAGTACTTC
D gene: .; J gene: TRBJ2-6; clone size: .; V gene: TRBV7-9; CDR3 length: 16; CDR3 protein: CASSTLPATGANVLTF; CDR3 DNA: TGTGCCAGCAGCACCCTTCCGGCTACTGGGGCCAACGTCCTGACTTTC
D gene: .; J gene: TRBJ2-5; clone size: .; V gene: TRBV4-1; CDR3 length: 16; CDR3 protein: CASSQDPVAGLKTQYF; CDR3 DNA: TGCGCCAGCAGCCAAGACCCAGTGGCAGGGCTAAAGACCCAGTACTTC
D gene: .; J gene: TRBJ2-1; clone size: once; V gene: TRBV7-3; CDR3 length: 15; CDR3 protein: CASSWGGGTYNEQFF; CDR3 DNA: TGTGCCAGCAGCTGGGGGGGCGGCACCTACAATGAGCAGTTCTTC
D gene: TRBD1; J gene: TRBJ1-1; clone size: few; V gene: TRBV29-1; CDR3 length: 15; CDR3 protein: CSVKDATGAGTEAFF; CDR3 DNA: TGCAGCGTCAAGGATGCGACAGGGGCCGGCACTGAAGCTTTCTTT
D gene: .; J gene: TRBJ1-5; clone size: .; V gene: TRBV28; CDR3 length: 16; CDR3 protein: CASSFYRSGGNQPQHF; CDR3 DNA: TGTGCCAGCAGTTTTTACAGGTCTGGGGGCAATCAGCCCCAGCATTTT
D gene: .; J gene: TRBJ1-3; clone size: .; V gene: TRBV4-1; CDR3 length: 16; CDR3 protein: CASSQVGLSSGNTIYF; CDR3 DNA: TGCGCCAGCAGCCAAGTTGGCCTGAGCTCTGGAAACACCATATATTTT
D gene: .; J gene: TRBJ1-3; clone size: .; V gene: TRBV5-4; CDR3 length: 16; CDR3 protein: CASSLAPGSGQNTIYF; CDR3 DNA: TGTGCCAGCAGCTTGGCCCCAGGATCAGGACAAAACACCATATATTTT
D gene: .; J gene: TRBJ1-5; clone size: few; V gene: TRBV4-3; CDR3 length: 15; CDR3 protein: CASSRNLYSNQPQHF; CDR3 DNA: TGCGCCAGCAGCCGGAACCTTTATAGCAATCAGCCCCAGCATTTT
D gene: .; J gene: TRBJ2-2; clone size: once; V gene: TRBV7-2; CDR3 length: 15; CDR3 protein: CASSLRRDVLGELFF; CDR3 DNA: TGTGCCAGCAGCTTAAGACGGGATGTACTCGGGGAGCTGTTTTTT
D gene: .; J gene: TRBJ2-7; clone size: once; V gene: TRBV4-3; CDR3 length: 16; CDR3 protein: CASSQDRLAQSYEQYF; CDR3 DNA: TGCGCCAGCAGCCAAGATCGGTTGGCTCAGTCCTACGAGCAGTACTTC
D gene: TRBD2; J gene: TRBJ2-1; clone size: .; V gene: TRBV29-1; CDR3 length: 14; CDR3 protein: CSVKGPSGSGEQFF; CDR3 DNA: TGCAGCGTGAAGGGGCCTAGCGGGAGTGGTGAGCAGTTCTTC
D gene: TRBD2; J gene: TRBJ2-2; clone size: .; V gene: TRBV19; CDR3 length: 17; CDR3 protein: CASSVPRRAGETGELFF; CDR3 DNA: TGTGCCAGTAGTGTGCCAAGGCGGGCGGGAGAAACCGGGGAGCTGTTTTTT
D gene: .; J gene: TRBJ1-1; clone size: few; V gene: TRBV7-2; CDR3 length: 14; CDR3 protein: CASSGRARNTEAFF; CDR3 DNA: TGTGCCAGCAGCGGCCGGGCGAGGAACACTGAAGCTTTCTTT
D gene: .; J gene: TRBJ2-1; clone size: .; V gene: TRBV7-8; CDR3 length: 14; CDR3 protein: CASSLAGTSNEQFF; CDR3 DNA: TGTGCCAGCAGCTTAGCGGGGACTTCCAATGAGCAGTTCTTC
D gene: .; J gene: TRBJ2-1; clone size: .; V gene: TRBV5-1; CDR3 length: 15; CDR3 protein: CASSSRPDLVNEQFF; CDR3 DNA: TGCGCCAGCAGCTCCCGACCGGATTTGGTCAATGAGCAGTTCTTC
D gene: .; J gene: TRBJ1-1; clone size: .; V gene: TRBV9; CDR3 length: 15; CDR3 protein: CASSAARGGNTEAFF; CDR3 DNA: TGTGCCAGCAGCGCCGCCAGGGGAGGGAACACTGAAGCTTTCTTT
D gene: .; J gene: TRBJ2-3; clone size: .; V gene: TRBV11-1; CDR3 length: 15; CDR3 protein: CASSLAGDRADTQYF; CDR3 DNA: TGTGCCAGCAGCTTAGCGGGGGACCGAGCAGATACGCAGTATTTT
D gene: .; J gene: TRBJ1-2; clone size: .; V gene: TRBV28; CDR3 length: 16; CDR3 protein: CASCPIGAATNYGYTF; CDR3 DNA: TGTGCCAGCTGCCCAATCGGGGCAGCAACTAACTATGGCTACACCTTC
D gene: .; J gene: TRBJ1-2; clone size: .; V gene: TRBV5-4; CDR3 length: 15; CDR3 protein: CASSLGDGNTYGYTF; CDR3 DNA: TGTGCCAGCAGCTTGGGGGACGGCAACACCTATGGCTACACCTTC
D gene: TRBD1; J gene: TRBJ2-3; clone size: .; V gene: TRBV2; CDR3 length: 14; CDR3 protein: CASSRQGKTDTQYF; CDR3 DNA: TGTGCCAGCAGCAGACAGGGGAAGACAGATACGCAGTATTTT
D gene: .; J gene: TRBJ2-4; clone size: .; V gene: TRBV28; CDR3 length: 21; CDR3 protein: CASSLRAGRGNYGLAKNIQYF; CDR3 DNA: TGTGCCAGCAGTTTAAGGGCGGGGAGAGGGAACTACGGTCTAGCCAAAAACATTCAGTACTTC